A single TCR beta chain is shown here with its context. Which antigen it targets is not known. No much larger clone is present one base from it, and per-base qualities are unavailable. TCR beta CDR3 regions were sequenced from DNA using the immunoSEQ Assay. On the study's bioinformatics: To compute T cell density, TCR beta template counts were normalized to usable DNA, which was estimated by amplifying housekeeping genes. Richness was estimated using the preseqR package, with extrapolation to 400,000 templates for PBMC samples and to 120,000 templates for tissue samples. Clonality was defined by subtracting Pielou's evenness from one. Tissue-enriched TCRs were identified by differential abundance testing using productive amino-acid clonotypes, minimum total count 5 and alpha 0.1. The Jaccard Index and the Morisita Overlap Index were used to quantify repertoire overlap between compartments. GLIPH clustered TCR beta CDR3s with public tetramer-defined viral CDR3s; viral motifs required at least three viral sequences plus V-gene enrichment. In TCRdb, the immuneACCESS table is reduced to in-frame sequences with V and J assigned. These tables do not hold every clone; where another copy was compared, an unresolved V gene accounts for under half, and the others remain unexplained. D and trimming were read from the DNA, whereas the V and J calls and clone size are those reported in that table. Within this sample are roughly 90,000 clones, with around 90% of them counted one time only. The ten most abundant clones make up over 3.5% of the sample.

The germline V gene encodes CDR1 MGHRA and CDR2 YSYEKL. The germline V end is reduced by 0 bases and the J end by 0 bases; junction bases left unmatched: 8. Including the terminal cysteine and phenylalanine, the CDR3 comprises 18 residues. The DNA shown is the 54-base CDR3, in frame from base 1. At diagnosis, tumor, uninvolved tumor-adjacent lung and peripheral blood were collected and then preserved as a mix of FFPE and fresh-frozen material. For TCR repertoire profiling, blood samples were analyzed as peripheral blood mononuclear cells. The data originate from a study of T cells in localized non-small cell lung cancer (dated by TCRdb to the early 2020s). Concerning the study at large: Comparing tumors with uninvolved tumor-adjacent lungs, the study looked at the T cell repertoires of 200 to 250 patients with early-stage NSCLC. NSCLC patients had a mean age of around 70 years, and 129 were male and 107 female. All 236 NSCLC patients in the cohort were treatment-naive and had localized lung tumors that were resected. The study at large found these results: Longer overall survival was associated with higher T cell density in blood, whereas shorter survival was associated with higher clonality in adjacent lung. Uninvolved tumor-adjacent lung showed the highest T cell clonality, higher than tumor, which suggests more focused antigenic responses in the adjacent lung. Because of the exploratory design, TCR variables were selected using unadjusted p-values without false-discovery rate correction. Because multi-region tumor sequencing was not done, intratumor heterogeneity could not be ruled out. A median of 57 of the top 100 tumor clones turned up in the paired uninvolved adjacent lung, and roughly 30 of those clones also ranked among the top 100 of that same adjacent lung.

The origin of this receptor is a woman aged 40-69 years with stage II squamous cell lung carcinoma. The rearrangement joined TRBV4-1 to TRBJ2-1, and 7 junctional nucleotides match TRBD2. The sample here was PBMCs, taken before any cancer treatment. The encoded CDR3 is CASSQEGSSGASYNEQFF. The sequenced DNA is TGCGCCAGCAGCCAAGAAGGGTCTAGCGGCGCCTCCTACAATGAGCAGTTCTTC.